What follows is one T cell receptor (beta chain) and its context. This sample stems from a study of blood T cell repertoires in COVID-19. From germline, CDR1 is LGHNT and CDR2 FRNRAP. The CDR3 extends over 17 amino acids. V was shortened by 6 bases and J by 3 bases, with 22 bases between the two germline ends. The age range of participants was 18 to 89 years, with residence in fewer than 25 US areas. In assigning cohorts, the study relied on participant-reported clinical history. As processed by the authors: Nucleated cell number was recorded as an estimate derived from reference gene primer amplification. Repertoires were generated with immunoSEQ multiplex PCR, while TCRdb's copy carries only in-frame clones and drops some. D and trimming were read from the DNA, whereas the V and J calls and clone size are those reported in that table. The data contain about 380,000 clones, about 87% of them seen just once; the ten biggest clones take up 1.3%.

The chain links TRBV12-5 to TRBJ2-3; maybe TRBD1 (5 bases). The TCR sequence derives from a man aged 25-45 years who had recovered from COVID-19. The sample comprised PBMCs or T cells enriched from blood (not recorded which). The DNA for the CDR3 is TGTGCTAGTGGACTTGGGGCCATTGCTAGGGGAACAGATACGCAGTATTTT. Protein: CASGLGAIARGTDTQYF.